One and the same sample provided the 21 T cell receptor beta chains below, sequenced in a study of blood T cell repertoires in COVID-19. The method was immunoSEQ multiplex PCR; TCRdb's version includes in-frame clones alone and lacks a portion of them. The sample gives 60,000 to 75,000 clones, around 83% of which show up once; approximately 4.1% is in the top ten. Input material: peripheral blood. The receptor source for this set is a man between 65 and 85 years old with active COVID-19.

The CDR3 reads CASSIGRSPPQHF. The CDR3 DNA follows: TGTGCCAGTAGTATAGGAAGGAGCCCACCCCAGCATTTT. The chain employs TRBV19 and TRBJ1-5; D not resolved. The CDR3 contains 13 residues. The ends were cut back, 1 base at V and 10 bases at J, with 11 bases in the middle. CDR1 and CDR2 from the germline V gene are LNHDA and SQIVND (reference sequence).

The CDR3 coding sequence is TGTGCCAGTAGGGGGGCCATGACGGGGAACACTGAAGCTTTCTTT. It is translated as CASRGAMTGNTEAFF. This chain links TRBV19 with TRBJ1-1, with a tentative D call TRBD1 (6 bases). Germline CDR1 reads LNHDA; CDR2 reads SQIVND (reference sequence). With 6 bases removed from V and 1 base from J, the gap between germline ends came to 15 bases. The CDR3 spans 15 residues.

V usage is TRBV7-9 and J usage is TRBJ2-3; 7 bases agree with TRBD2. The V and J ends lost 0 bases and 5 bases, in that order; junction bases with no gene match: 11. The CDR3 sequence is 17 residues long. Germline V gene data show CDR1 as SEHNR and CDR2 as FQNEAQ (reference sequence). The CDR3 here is CASSLAGRGTTGDTQYF. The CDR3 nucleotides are TGTGCCAGCAGCTTAGCGGGCCGGGGGACTACGGGAGATACGCAGTATTTT.

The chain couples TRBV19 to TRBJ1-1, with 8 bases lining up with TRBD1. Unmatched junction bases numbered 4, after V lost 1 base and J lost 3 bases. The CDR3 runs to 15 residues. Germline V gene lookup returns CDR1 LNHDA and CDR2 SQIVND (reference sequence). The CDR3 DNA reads TGTGCCAGTAGTATAGGGGGACAGGCCTACACTGAAGCTTTCTTT. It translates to CASSIGGQAYTEAFF.

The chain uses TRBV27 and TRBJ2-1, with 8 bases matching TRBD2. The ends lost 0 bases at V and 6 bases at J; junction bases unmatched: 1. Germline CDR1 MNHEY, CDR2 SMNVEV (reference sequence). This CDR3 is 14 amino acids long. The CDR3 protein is CASSLSGRANEQFF. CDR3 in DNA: TGTGCCAGCAGTTTATCCGGGAGGGCCAATGAGCAGTTCTTC.

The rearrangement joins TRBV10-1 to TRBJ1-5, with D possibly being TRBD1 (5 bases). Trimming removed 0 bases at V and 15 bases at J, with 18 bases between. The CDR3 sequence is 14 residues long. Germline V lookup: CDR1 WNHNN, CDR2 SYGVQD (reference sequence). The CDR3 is CASSESWDCHPRHF. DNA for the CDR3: TGCGCCAGCAGTGAGTCGTGGGACTGTCACCCGCGGCATTTT.

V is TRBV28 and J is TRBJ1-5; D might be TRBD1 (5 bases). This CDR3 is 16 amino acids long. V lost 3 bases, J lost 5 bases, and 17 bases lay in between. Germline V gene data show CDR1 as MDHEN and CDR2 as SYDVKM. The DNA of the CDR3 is TGTGCCAGCAGTTTCCCTATTTCCGGGGGGGATCAGCCCCAGCATTTT. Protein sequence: CASSFPISGGDQPQHF.

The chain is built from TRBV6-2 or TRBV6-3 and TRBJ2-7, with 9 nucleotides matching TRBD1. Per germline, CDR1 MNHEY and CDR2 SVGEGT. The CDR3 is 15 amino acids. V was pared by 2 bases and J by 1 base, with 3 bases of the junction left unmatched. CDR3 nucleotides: TGTGCCAGCAGTTACGCGGGACAGGGATCCTACGAGCAGTACTTC. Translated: CASSYAGQGSYEQYF.

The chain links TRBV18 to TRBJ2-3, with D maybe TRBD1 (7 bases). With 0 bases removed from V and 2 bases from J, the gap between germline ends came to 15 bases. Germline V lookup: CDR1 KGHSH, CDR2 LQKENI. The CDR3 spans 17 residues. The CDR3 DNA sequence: TGTGCCAGCTCACCACCCCGCCAGGGGGGCCACACAGATACGCAGTATTTT. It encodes CASSPPRQGGHTDTQYF.

The CDR3: CASSPLPGEKEKLFF. The CDR3 DNA sequence: TGTGCCAGCAGCCCCCTTCCGGGGGAGAAAGAAAAACTGTTTTTT. The V gene is TRBV9, the J gene TRBJ1-4; possibly TRBD1 for D (5 bases). The germline gives CDR1 SGDLS, CDR2 YYNGEE. The CDR3 spans 15 residues. The ends were cut back, 4 bases at V and 8 bases at J, with 18 bases in the middle.

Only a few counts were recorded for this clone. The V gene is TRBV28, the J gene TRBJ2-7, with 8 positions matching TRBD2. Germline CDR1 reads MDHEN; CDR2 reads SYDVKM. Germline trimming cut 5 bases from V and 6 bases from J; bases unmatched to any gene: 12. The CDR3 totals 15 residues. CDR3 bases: TGTGCCAGCAGTCCCCCCGGGACTAGGAAAGGCGAGCAGTACTTC. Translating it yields CASSPPGTRKGEQYF.

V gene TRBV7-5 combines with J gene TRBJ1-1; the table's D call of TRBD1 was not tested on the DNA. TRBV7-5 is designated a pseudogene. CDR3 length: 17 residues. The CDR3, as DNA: TGTGCCAGAAGGAATGGGACAGGGGGCTATAGGAGCACTGAAGCTTTCTTT. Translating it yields CARRNGTGGYRSTEAFF.

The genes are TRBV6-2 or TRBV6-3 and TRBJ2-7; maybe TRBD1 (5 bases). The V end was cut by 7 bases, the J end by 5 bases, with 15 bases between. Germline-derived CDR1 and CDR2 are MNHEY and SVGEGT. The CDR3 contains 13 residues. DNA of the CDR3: TGTGCCAGCACCCCGGACAACCAGCACGAGCAGTACTTC. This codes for CASTPDNQHEQYF.

The DNA for the CDR3 is TGTGCCAGCAGTTACTCTGGCAGGGCCCGCCGCGTGGGGCAGTTCTTC. This encodes CASSYSGRARRVGQFF. V usage is TRBV6-2 or TRBV6-3 and J usage is TRBJ2-1, with D possibly matching TRBD1 (5 bases). Germline lookup yields CDR1 MNHEY and CDR2 SVGEGT. V was trimmed by 0 bases and J by 12 bases, leaving 21 bases between them. The CDR3 covers 16 residues.

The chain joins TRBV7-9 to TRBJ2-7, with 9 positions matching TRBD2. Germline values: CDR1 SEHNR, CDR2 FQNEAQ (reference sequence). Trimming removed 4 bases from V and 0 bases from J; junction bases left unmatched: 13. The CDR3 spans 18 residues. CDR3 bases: TGTGCCAGCAGCTCCCCGGGGGTAGCGGGGGCGAGCTCCTACGAGCAGTACTTC. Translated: CASSSPGVAGASSYEQYF.

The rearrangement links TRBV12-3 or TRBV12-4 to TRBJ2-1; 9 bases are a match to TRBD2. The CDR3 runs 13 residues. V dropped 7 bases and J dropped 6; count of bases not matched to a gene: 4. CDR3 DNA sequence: TGTGCCAGCAATAGCGGGAGACGCAATGAGCAGTTCTTC. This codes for CASNSGRRNEQFF.

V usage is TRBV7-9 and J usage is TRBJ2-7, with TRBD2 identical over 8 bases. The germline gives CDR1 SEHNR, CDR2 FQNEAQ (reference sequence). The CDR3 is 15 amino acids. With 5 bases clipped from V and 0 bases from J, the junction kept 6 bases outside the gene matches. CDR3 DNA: TGTGCCAGCAGCCAGCTAGCGGGTCGCTCCTACGAGCAGTACTTC. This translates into CASSQLAGRSYEQYF.

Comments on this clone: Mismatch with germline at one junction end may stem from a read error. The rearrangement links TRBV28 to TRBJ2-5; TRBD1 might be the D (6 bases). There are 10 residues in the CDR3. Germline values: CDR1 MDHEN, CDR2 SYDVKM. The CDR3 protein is CASSGQGRHF. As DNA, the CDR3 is TGTGCCAGCAGTGGCCAGGGGCGGCACTTC.

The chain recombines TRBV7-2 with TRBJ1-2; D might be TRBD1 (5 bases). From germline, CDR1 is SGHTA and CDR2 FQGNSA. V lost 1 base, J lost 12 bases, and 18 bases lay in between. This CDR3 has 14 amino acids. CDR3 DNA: TGTGCCAGCAGCTTAGGATCCCGCCAGGGCCCTCACACCTTC. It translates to CASSLGSRQGPHTF.

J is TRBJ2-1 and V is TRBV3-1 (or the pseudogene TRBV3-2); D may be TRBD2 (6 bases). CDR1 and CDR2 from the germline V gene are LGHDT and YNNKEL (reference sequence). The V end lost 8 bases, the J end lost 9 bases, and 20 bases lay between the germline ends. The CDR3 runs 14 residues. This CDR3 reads CASRRGASASEQFF. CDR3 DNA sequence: TGTGCCAGCCGGCGTGGGGCTAGCGCTAGTGAGCAGTTCTTC.

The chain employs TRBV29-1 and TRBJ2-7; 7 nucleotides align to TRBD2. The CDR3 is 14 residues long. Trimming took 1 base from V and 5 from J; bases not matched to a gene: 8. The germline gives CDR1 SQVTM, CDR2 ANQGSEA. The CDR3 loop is CSVEVGTGGDEQYF. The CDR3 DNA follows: TGCAGCGTTGAAGTTGGTACTGGGGGGGACGAGCAGTACTTC.